This T cell receptor (beta chain) emerged from a study of T cell changes during pregnancy in multiple sclerosis. Germline assignment: CDR1 MNHNS and CDR2 SASEGT. With 6 bases clipped from V and 1 base from J, the junction kept 7 bases outside the gene matches. The CDR3 runs to 15 residues. The method was immunoSEQ multiplex PCR; TCRdb's version includes in-frame clones alone and lacks a portion of them. The sample carries about 59,000 clones, 91% recorded once. The table lists this clone with a count of one. The TCR comes from a female donor with multiple sclerosis, enrolled in a pregnancy study. This rearrangement joins TRBV6-1 to TRBJ1-1; 8 nucleotides match TRBD1. The sequencing here drew on peripheral blood, taken before pregnancy. The CDR3 DNA reads TGTGCCAGCAGGATTGGGACAGGACCGAACACTGAAGCTTTCTTT. The encoded protein is CASRIGTGPNTEAFF.